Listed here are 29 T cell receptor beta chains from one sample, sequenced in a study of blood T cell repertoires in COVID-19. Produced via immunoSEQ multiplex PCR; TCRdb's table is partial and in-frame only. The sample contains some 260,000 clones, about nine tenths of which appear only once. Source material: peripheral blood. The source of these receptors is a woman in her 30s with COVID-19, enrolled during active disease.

DNA for the CDR3: TGTGCCAGCAGCTTAAGGCTAGCGGGACCAAACACCGGGGAGCTGTTTTTT. Its translation: CASSLRLAGPNTGELFF. This chain uses TRBV13 with TRBJ2-2; 9 bases map to TRBD2. With V trimmed by 2 bases and J by 2 bases, 6 bases remained unmatched. The CDR3 has 17 residues. The V gene's germline CDR1 is PRHDT and CDR2 FYEKMQ (reference sequence).

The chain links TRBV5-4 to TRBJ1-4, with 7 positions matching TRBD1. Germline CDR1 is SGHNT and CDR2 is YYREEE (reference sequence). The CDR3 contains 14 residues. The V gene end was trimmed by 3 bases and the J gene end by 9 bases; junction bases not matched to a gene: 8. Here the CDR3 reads CASSSGTETKKLFF. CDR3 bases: TGTGCCAGCAGCTCGGGGACAGAGACCAAAAAACTGTTTTTT.

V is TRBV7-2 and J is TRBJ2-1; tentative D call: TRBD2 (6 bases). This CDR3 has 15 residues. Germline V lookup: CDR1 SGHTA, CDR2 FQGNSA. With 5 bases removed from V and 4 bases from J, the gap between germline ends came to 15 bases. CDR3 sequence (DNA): TGTGCCAGCAGCACACGAGCGGGTACTTACAATGAGCAGTTCTTC. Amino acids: CASSTRAGTYNEQFF.

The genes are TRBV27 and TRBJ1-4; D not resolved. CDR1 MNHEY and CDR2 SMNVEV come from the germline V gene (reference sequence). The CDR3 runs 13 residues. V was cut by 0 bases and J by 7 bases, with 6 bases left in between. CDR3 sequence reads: CASSLSGSEKLFF. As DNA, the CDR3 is TGTGCCAGCAGTTTATCGGGGAGTGAAAAACTGTTTTTT.

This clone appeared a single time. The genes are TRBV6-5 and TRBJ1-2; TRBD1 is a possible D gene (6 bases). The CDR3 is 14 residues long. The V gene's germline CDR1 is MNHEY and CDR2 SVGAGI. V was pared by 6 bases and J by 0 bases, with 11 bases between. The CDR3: CASRQQGSNYGYTF. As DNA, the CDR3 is TGTGCCAGCAGACAACAGGGTTCTAACTATGGCTACACCTTC.

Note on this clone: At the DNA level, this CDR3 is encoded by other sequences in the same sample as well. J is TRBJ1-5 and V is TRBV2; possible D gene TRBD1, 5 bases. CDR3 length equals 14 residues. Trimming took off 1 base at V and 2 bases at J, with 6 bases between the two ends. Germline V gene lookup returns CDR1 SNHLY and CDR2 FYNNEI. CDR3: CASSEGRGNQPQHF. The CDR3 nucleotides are TGTGCCAGCAGTGAAGGCAGGGGCAATCAGCCCCAGCATTTT.

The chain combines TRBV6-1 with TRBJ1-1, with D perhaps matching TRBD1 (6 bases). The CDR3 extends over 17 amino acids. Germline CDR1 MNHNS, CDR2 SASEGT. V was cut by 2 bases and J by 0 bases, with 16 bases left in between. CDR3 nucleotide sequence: TGTGCCAGCAGTGAACCTCCAGGGGCCAGCATGAACACTGAAGCTTTCTTT. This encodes CASSEPPGASMNTEAFF.

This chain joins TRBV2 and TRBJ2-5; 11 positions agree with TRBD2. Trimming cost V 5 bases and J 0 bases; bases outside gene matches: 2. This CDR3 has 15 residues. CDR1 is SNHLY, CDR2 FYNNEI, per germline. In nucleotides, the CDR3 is TGTGCCAGCAGTACTAGCGGGAGCTACCAAGAGACCCAGTACTTC. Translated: CASSTSGSYQETQYF. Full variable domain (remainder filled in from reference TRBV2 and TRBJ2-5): EPEVTQTPSHQVTQMGQEVILRCVPISNHLYFYWYRQILGQKVEFLVSFYNNEISEKSEIFDDQFSVERPDGSNFTLKIRSTKLEDSAMYFCASSTSGSYQETQYFGPGTRLLVL.

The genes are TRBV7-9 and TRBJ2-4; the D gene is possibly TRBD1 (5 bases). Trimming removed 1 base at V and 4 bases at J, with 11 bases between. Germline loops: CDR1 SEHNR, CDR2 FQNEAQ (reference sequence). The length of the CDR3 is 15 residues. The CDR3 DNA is TGTGCCAGCAGCTTAGGGCAGGGATTAAAAAACATTCAGTACTTC. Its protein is CASSLGQGLKNIQYF.

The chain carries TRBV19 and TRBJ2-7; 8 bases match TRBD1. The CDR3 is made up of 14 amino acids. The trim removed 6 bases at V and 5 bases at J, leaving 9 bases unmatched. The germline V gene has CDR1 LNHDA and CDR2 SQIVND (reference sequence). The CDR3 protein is CASRDPGGSHEQYF. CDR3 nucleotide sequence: TGTGCCAGTAGGGACCCAGGGGGCAGCCACGAGCAGTACTTC.

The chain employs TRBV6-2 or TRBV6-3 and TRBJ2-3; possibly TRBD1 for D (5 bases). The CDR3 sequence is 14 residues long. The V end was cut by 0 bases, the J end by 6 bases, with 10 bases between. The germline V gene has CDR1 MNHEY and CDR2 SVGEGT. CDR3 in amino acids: CASSYSWKGDTQYF. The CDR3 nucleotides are TGTGCCAGCAGTTACTCGTGGAAGGGGGATACGCAGTATTTT.

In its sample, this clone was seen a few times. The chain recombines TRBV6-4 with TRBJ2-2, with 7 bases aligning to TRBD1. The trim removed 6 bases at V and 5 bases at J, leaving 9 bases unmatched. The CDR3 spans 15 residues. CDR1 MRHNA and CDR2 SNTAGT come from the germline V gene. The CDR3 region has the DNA TGTGCCAGCAGCTCGGTTGGGGGACAGACCGGGGAGCTGTTTTTT. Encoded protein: CASSSVGGQTGELFF.

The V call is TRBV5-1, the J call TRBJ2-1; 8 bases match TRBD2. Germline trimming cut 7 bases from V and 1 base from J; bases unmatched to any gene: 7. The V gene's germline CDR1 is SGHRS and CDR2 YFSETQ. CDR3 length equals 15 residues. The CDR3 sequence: CASAAGGTSYNEQFF. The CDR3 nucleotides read TGCGCCAGCGCGGCGGGGGGTACGTCCTACAATGAGCAGTTCTTC.

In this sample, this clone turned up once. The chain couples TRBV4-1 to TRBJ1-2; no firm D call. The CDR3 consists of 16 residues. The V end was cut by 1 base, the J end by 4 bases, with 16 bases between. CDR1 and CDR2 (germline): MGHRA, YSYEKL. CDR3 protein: CASSQGRAGDPYGYTF. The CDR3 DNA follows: TGCGCCAGCAGCCAAGGGAGGGCAGGCGATCCCTATGGCTACACCTTC.

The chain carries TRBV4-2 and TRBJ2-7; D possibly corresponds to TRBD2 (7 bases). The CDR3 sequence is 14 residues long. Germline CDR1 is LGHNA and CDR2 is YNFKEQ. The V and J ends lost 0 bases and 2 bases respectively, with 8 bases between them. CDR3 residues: CASSQERGPYEQYF. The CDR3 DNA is TGTGCCAGCAGCCAAGAGCGGGGGCCCTACGAGCAGTACTTC.

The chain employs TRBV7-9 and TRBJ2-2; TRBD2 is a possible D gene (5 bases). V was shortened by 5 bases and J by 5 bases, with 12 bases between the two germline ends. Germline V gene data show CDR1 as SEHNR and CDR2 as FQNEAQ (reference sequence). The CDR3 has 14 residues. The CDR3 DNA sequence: TGTGCCAGCAGCCCCCAAACGGGGACCGGGGAGCTGTTTTTT. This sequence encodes CASSPQTGTGELFF.

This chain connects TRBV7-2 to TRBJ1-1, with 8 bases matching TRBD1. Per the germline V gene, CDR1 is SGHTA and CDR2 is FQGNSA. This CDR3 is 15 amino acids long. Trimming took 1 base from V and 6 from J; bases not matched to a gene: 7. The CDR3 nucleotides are TGTGCCAGCAGCTTAGTGGGGACAGGCGGATCTGAAGCTTTCTTT. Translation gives CASSLVGTGGSEAFF.

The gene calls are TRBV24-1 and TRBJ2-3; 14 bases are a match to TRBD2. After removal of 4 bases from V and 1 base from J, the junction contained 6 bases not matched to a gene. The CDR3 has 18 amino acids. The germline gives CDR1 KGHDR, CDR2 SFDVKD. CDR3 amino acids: CATSDPGTSGGRTDTQYF. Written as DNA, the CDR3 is TGTGCCACCAGTGACCCCGGGACTAGCGGGGGTCGCACAGATACGCAGTATTTT.

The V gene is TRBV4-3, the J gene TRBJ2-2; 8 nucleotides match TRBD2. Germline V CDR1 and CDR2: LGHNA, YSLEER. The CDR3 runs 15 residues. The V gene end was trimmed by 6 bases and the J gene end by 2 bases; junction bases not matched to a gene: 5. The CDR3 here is CASRPSGGNTGELFF. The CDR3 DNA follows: TGCGCCAGCAGGCCAAGCGGGGGAAACACCGGGGAGCTGTTTTTT.

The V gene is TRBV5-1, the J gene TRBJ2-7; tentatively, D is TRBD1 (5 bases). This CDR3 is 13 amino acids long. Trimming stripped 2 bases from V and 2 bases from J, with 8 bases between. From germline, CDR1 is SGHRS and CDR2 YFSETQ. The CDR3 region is CASSFEQAYEQYF. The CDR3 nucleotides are TGCGCCAGCAGCTTCGAACAGGCCTACGAGCAGTACTTC.

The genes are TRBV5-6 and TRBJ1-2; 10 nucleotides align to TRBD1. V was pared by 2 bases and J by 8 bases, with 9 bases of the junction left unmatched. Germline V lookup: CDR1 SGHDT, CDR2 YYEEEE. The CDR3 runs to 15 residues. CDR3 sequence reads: CASSFRQGATGGYTF. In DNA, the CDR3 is TGTGCCAGCAGCTTTAGACAGGGGGCGACGGGAGGCTACACCTTC. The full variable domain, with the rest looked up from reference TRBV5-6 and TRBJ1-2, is DAGVTQSPTHLIKTRGQQVTLRCSPKSGHDTVSWYQQALGQGPQFIFQYYEEEERQRGNFPDRFSGHQFPNYSSELNVNALLLGDSALYLCASSFRQGATGGYTFGSGTRLTVV.

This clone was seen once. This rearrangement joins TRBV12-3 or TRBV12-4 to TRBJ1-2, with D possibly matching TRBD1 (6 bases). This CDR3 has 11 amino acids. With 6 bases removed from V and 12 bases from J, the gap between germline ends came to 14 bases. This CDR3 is CASRGYRVHTF. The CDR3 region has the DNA TGTGCCAGCAGGGGGTACAGGGTCCACACCTTC.

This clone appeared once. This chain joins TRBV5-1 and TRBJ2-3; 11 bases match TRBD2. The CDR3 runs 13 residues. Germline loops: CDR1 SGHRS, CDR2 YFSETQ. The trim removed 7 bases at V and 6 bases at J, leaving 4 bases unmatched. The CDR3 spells CASGTSGGDTQYF. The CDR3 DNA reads TGCGCCAGCGGGACTAGCGGAGGGGATACGCAGTATTTT.

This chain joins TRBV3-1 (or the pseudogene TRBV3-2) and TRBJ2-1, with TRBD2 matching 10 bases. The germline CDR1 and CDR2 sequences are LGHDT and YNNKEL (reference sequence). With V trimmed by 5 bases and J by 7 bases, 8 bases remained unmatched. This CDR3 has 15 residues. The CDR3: CASSTLAGVGNEQFF. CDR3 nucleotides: TGTGCCAGCAGCACCCTAGCGGGAGTGGGGAATGAGCAGTTCTTC.

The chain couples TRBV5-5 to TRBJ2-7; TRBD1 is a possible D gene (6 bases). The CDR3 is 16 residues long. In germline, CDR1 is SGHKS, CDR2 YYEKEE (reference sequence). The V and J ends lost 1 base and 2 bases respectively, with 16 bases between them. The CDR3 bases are TGTGCCAGCAGCTTGCCAACCGGGACACTGACCTACGAGCAGTACTTC. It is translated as CASSLPTGTLTYEQYF. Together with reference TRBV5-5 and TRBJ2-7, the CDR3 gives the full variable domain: DAGVTQSPTHLIKTRGQQVTLRCSPISGHKSVSWYQQVLGQGPQFIFQYYEKEERGRGNFPDRFSARQFPNYSSELNVNALLLGDSALYLCASSLPTGTLTYEQYFGPGTRLTVT.

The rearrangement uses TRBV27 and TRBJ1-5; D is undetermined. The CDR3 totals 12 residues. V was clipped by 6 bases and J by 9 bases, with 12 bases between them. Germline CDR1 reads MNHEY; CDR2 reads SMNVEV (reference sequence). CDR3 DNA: TGTGCCAGCAGCCCTCCACGGGGGCCCCAGCATTTT. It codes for CASSPPRGPQHF.

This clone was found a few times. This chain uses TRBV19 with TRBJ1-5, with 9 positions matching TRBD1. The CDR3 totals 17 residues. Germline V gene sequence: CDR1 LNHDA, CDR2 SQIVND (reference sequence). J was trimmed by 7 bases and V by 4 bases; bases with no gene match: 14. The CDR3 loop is CASSNPPGTGSGQPQHF. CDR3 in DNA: TGTGCCAGTAGTAACCCCCCGGGGACAGGGTCGGGACAGCCCCAGCATTTT.

The CDR3 DNA is TGTGCCACCAGTGATTTCGTAGCTTGGCCGACCGGGGAGCTGTTTTTT. Translated: CATSDFVAWPTGELFF. This rearrangement joins TRBV24-1 to TRBJ2-2, with D unclear. Per the germline V gene, CDR1 is KGHDR and CDR2 is SFDVKD. Deletions cut 1 base from V and 5 bases from J, with 13 bases between. CDR3 size: 16 residues.

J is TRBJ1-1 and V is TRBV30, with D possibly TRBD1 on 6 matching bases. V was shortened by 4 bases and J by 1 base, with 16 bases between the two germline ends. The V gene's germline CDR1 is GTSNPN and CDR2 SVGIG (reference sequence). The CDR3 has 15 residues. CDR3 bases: TGTGCCTGGATCCCAGAGGGACACCCGAACACTGAAGCTTTCTTT. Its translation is CAWIPEGHPNTEAFF.